This TCR beta chain was sequenced during a study of cytomegalovirus exposure and HLA in healthy donors. Study-wide results and limits: The study flagged some 170 TCR beta chains as cytomegalovirus-associated. Most TCR sequences were seen very rarely across donors, but some public TCRs occurred in many.

Trimming shortened V by 0 bases and J by 1 base, and 7 bases separated the two germline ends. Per germline, CDR1 MNHEY and CDR2 SVGAGI. The CDR3 length is 15 residues. Of note for this clone: Its antigen is not known.

Data came from immunoSEQ multiplex PCR; TCRdb stores just in-frame clones and leaves some out. The sample records more than 250,000 clones, 80% to 95% being singletons. The chain joins TRBV6-5 to TRBJ1-3; possibly TRBD1 for D (5 bases). The receptor comes from a woman aged 25-40 years in good health and CMV-seronegative. Sequencing was carried out using PBMCs. The CDR3 DNA follows: TGTGCCAGCAGTTACTCGGCAGGGTCTGGAAACACCATATATTTT. This sequence encodes CASSYSAGSGNTIYF.